Below, 32 T cell receptor beta chains from the same sample are listed, as sequenced in a study of identical twins (dated by TCRdb to 2016 to 2017). The method behind the library was 5' RACE. Sequenced using an Illumina HiSeq 2000. TCRdb reanalyzed the raw reads on its own, using fastp at Q25 for trimming and MiXCR for clone calling, and kept in-frame beta chains. For every CDR3 protein sequence, its rows merge into one entry that carries the most common genes and DNA. This sample gives approximately 600,000 distinct CDR3 sequences in total; 9% to 10% of them show up just once. The biggest ten clones account for under 3.5% of the sample. This sample was shared with a second study, whose subject was yellow fever vaccine responses in identical twins.

The sequenced sample consisted of PBMCs. The receptors derive from a woman between 18 and 29 years old in good health.

Only a few counts were recorded for this clonotype. The gene calls are TRBV12-3 or TRBV12-4 and TRBJ2-7; tentative D call: TRBD1 (5 bases). This CDR3 contains 17 residues. V was pared by 0 bases and J by 2 bases, with 17 bases between. The CDR3 is CASSLALSETVPYEQYF. In DNA form, the CDR3 reads TGTGCCAGCAGTTTAGCGCTGTCAGAGACAGTTCCCTACGAGCAGTACTTC.

Only a few counts were recorded for this clonotype. J is TRBJ2-2 and V is TRBV20-1; no clear D. Germline V gene sequence: CDR1 DFQATT, CDR2 SNEGSKA (reference sequence). This CDR3 comprises 16 residues. The V end was cut by 3 bases, the J end by 3 bases, with 17 bases between. The CDR3 bases are TGCAGTGCTAGGTGGGGTGAACAGCAGGACACCGGGGAGCTGTTTTTT. Translation: CSARWGEQQDTGELFF.

In its sample, this clonotype was seen many times. This sequence joins TRBV19 and TRBJ2-7, with D possibly TRBD1 on 5 matching bases. This CDR3 comprises 13 residues. Deletions cut 3 bases from V and 3 bases from J, with 9 bases between. Germline-derived CDR1 and CDR2 are LNHDA and SQIVND (reference sequence). The CDR3 region has the DNA TGTGCCAGTAGTATGGTCAGGGACTACGAGCAGTACTTC. Amino acid sequence: CASSMVRDYEQYF. The variable domain in full, completed from reference TRBV19 and TRBJ2-7, reads DGGITQSPKYLFRKEGQNVTLSCEQNLNHDAMYWYRQDPGQGLRLIYYSQIVNDFQKGDIAEGYSVSREKKESFPLTVTSAQKNPTAFYLCASSMVRDYEQYFGPGTRLTVT.

This clonotype was seen a single time. This chain connects TRBV29-1 to TRBJ2-7; no firm D call. The CDR3 totals 15 residues. CDR1 is SQVTM, CDR2 ANQGSEA, per germline. Trimming took off 6 bases at V and 0 bases at J, with 18 bases between the two ends. CDR3 sequence reads: CSVSLPGPSSYEQYF. The CDR3 DNA reads as TGCAGCGTATCACTCCCGGGCCCAAGCTCCTACGAGCAGTACTTC.

As regards this clonotype: A much larger clone differs by one base, so this may be a read error. The V call is TRBV6-4, the J call TRBJ2-3; possible D gene TRBD2, 5 bases. In germline, CDR1 is MRHNA, CDR2 SNTAGT. The CDR3 has 14 residues. CDR3: CAGSDSAETDTQYF. Written as DNA, the CDR3 is TGTGCCGGCAGTGACTCAGCGGAGACAGATACGCAGTATTTT.

The gene calls are TRBV10-3 and TRBJ2-7; 9 bases map to TRBD2. The CDR3 is made up of 18 amino acids. V lost 2 bases, J lost 4 bases, and 15 bases stayed unmatched. Germline CDR1 reads ENHRY; CDR2 reads SYGVKD. The DNA of the CDR3 is TGTGCCATCAGTGAGATACTTGGGGCTAGCGGGGCTCCGTACGAGCAGTACTTC. It yields the protein CAISEILGASGAPYEQYF.

In this sample, this clonotype turned up many times. CDR3 sequence: CASSPPWDSGGELFF. The CDR3 DNA follows: TGTGCCAGCAGCCCCCCTTGGGACAGTGGCGGGGAGCTGTTTTTT. The gene calls are TRBV4-2 and TRBJ2-2; the match to TRBD1 covers 7 bases. Germline lookup yields CDR1 LGHNA and CDR2 YNFKEQ. V dropped 4 bases and J dropped 7; count of bases not matched to a gene: 9. CDR3 length: 15 residues.

This rearrangement joins TRBV4-2 to TRBJ1-1; D uncertain. CDR1 is LGHNA and CDR2 is YNFKEQ in the germline V gene. The V end was cut by 0 bases, the J end by 0 bases, with 5 bases between. The CDR3 sequence is 14 residues long. This CDR3 reads CASSQDPLNTEAFF. The CDR3 DNA follows: TGTGCCAGCAGCCAAGATCCCCTGAACACTGAAGCTTTCTTT.

The sample holds many counts of this clonotype. This chain uses TRBV7-3 with TRBJ2-3; the D call may be TRBD1 or TRBD2 (5 bases each). Germline CDR1 reads SGHTA; CDR2 reads FQGTGA. The CDR3 totals 13 residues. The V gene lost 2 bases and the J gene lost 7 bases, with 10 bases spanning the gap. CDR3 nucleotide sequence: TGTGCCAGCAGCTTAGGGGCGGGTTATACGCAGTATTTT. Its translation: CASSLGAGYTQYF.

This clonotype occurred a few times. CDR3 sequence: CASSQDVAVSYEQYF. The DNA for the CDR3 is TGCGCCAGCAGCCAAGATGTAGCGGTCTCCTACGAGCAGTACTTC. The J gene is TRBJ2-7, the V gene TRBV4-3; D possibly corresponds to TRBD2 (6 bases). The germline gives CDR1 LGHNA, CDR2 YSLEER. The CDR3 contains 15 residues. Trimming took off 0 bases at V and 0 bases at J, with 9 bases between the two ends.

The CDR3 region is CASSDPGDNEQFF. CDR3 DNA sequence: TGTGCCAGCAGTGACCCTGGGGACAATGAGCAGTTCTTC. J is TRBJ2-1 and V is TRBV2; no firm D call. This CDR3 contains 13 residues. Germline CDR1 is SNHLY and CDR2 is FYNNEI. Trimming cost V 3 bases and J 5 bases, with 8 bases left between them.

V and J are TRBV20-1 and TRBJ2-5; D tentatively fits TRBD1 or TRBD2 (5 bases each). The V gene's germline CDR1 is DFQATT and CDR2 SNEGSKA (reference sequence). CDR3 length: 16 residues. Trimming left V 3 bases short and J 1 base short, with 18 bases between. CDR3 bases: TGCAGTGCTAGGGAAATCTGGGGACCCTTCCAAGAGACCCAGTACTTC. This sequence encodes CSAREIWGPFQETQYF.

This clonotype was detected ten times or more. DNA for the CDR3: TGCAGTGCTCCGGGGCGCAGGAACCGGGTGGCAGATACGCAGTATTTT. The encoded protein is CSAPGRRNRVADTQYF. The chain combines TRBV20-1 with TRBJ2-3, with D possibly called TRBD1 or TRBD2 (5 bases each). The V gene lost 5 bases and the J gene lost 4 bases, with 22 bases spanning the gap. Germline V gene lookup returns CDR1 DFQATT and CDR2 SNEGSKA (reference sequence). This CDR3 comprises 16 residues.

This clonotype turned up a few times. Here the CDR3 DNA reads TGTGCCAGCAGCCAAGGGACAGGGGGCGGCTATGGCTACACCTTC. It encodes CASSQGTGGGYGYTF. This chain connects TRBV7-2 to TRBJ1-2, with 12 nucleotides matching TRBD1. J lost 4 bases, V lost 5 bases, and 5 bases had no gene match. The germline gives CDR1 SGHTA, CDR2 FQGNSA. The CDR3 has 15 residues.

This clonotype was seen ten or more times. The chain carries TRBV27 and TRBJ2-7; 7 nucleotides agree with TRBD2. V shed 6 bases and J 7 bases; nucleotides not matched to a gene: 6. Germline CDR1 is MNHEY and CDR2 is SMNVEV (reference sequence). There are 12 residues in the CDR3. CDR3 residues: CASSPQGGEQYF. In nucleotides, the CDR3 is TGTGCCAGCAGCCCCCAGGGAGGGGAGCAGTACTTC.

This clonotype was detected many times. The V call is TRBV5-1, the J call TRBJ2-5, with TRBD1 matching over 7 bases. The CDR3 runs 15 residues. Germline values: CDR1 SGHRS, CDR2 YFSETQ. Germline trimming cut 3 bases from V and 1 base from J; bases unmatched to any gene: 6. This CDR3 is CASSSPGTAQETQYF. CDR3 DNA sequence: TGCGCCAGCAGCTCTCCCGGGACAGCCCAAGAGACCCAGTACTTC.

Here the CDR3 reads CASRPDTPAYSPLHF. CDR3 DNA: TGTGCCAGCAGACCGGACACCCCAGCGTATTCACCCCTCCACTTT. The V gene is TRBV6-1, the J gene TRBJ1-6, with a tentative D call TRBD1 (5 bases). The CDR3 has 15 residues. V was pared by 6 bases and J by 8 bases, with 17 bases between. CDR1 is MNHNS, CDR2 SASEGT, per germline.

This clonotype occurred a few times. V is TRBV28 and J is TRBJ2-5, with a weak D call TRBD2 (5 bases). The V end was cut by 4 bases, the J end by 5 bases, with 17 bases between. From germline, CDR1 is MDHEN and CDR2 SYDVKM. The CDR3 has 15 amino acids. CDR3 DNA sequence: TGTGCCAGCAGTTCCTTGGACGGGATAACGGAGACCCAGTACTTC. Protein product: CASSSLDGITETQYF.

This rearrangement joins TRBV5-8 to TRBJ2-4; the match to TRBD2 covers 10 bases. From germline, CDR1 is SGHTS and CDR2 YDEGEE. This CDR3 has 18 residues. With 1 base clipped from V and 13 bases from J, the junction kept 20 bases outside the gene matches. In DNA form, the CDR3 reads TGTGCCAGCAGCTTGTCCTTACCGGGACTAGCGACGCCCCCGCTACAGTACTTC. Translation gives CASSLSLPGLATPPLQYF.

There are many counts of this clonotype. The chain is built from TRBV20-1 and TRBJ2-3; the D is unclear. The CDR3 has 14 amino acids. Looked up from germline, CDR1 is DFQATT and CDR2 is SNEGSKA (reference sequence). CDR3 in amino acids: CSPRLDVSTDTQYF. As DNA, the CDR3 is TGCAGCCCCCGGCTAGATGTTAGCACAGATACGCAGTATTTT.

In this sample, this clonotype turned up a few times. This chain links TRBV7-9 with TRBJ2-2; no clear D gene. Germline V gives CDR1 SEHNR, CDR2 FQNEAQ (reference sequence). The V end was cut by 6 bases, the J end by 3 bases, with 14 bases between. There are 15 residues in the CDR3. This chain's CDR3 is CASRSNATYTGELFF. CDR3 nucleotide sequence: TGTGCCAGCAGGTCCAATGCTACATACACCGGGGAGCTGTTTTTT.

This clonotype was found many times. The chain carries TRBV2 and TRBJ1-5; D is unresolved. Per germline, CDR1 SNHLY and CDR2 FYNNEI. The V end was cut by 7 bases, the J end by 4 bases, with 11 bases between. This CDR3 region has 13 residues. CDR3 coding DNA: TGTGCCAGCAAAATCACGGCGAATCAGCCCCAGCATTTT. Amino acids: CASKITANQPQHF.

This sequence joins TRBV29-1 and TRBJ2-4, with D tentatively TRBD1 or TRBD2 (5 bases each). Germline CDR1 and CDR2: SQVTM and ANQGSEA. The CDR3 loop spans 17 amino acids. The V end lost 6 bases, the J end lost 0 bases, and 21 bases lay between the germline ends. The CDR3 nucleotides are TGCAGCGTCCGGTCCACCGAGGGGAGCGTAGCCAAAAACATTCAGTACTTC. It encodes CSVRSTEGSVAKNIQYF.

This clonotype was seen more than once but under ten times. This chain uses TRBV4-2 with TRBJ2-1; 10 nucleotides line up with TRBD2. Per the germline V gene, CDR1 is LGHNA and CDR2 is YNFKEQ. V trimming: 0 bases; J trimming: 4 bases; junction bases outside the gene matches: 6. The CDR3 has 17 amino acids. This chain's CDR3 is CASSQEWLAGEYNEQFF. The CDR3 DNA sequence: TGTGCCAGCAGCCAAGAATGGCTAGCGGGGGAATACAATGAGCAGTTCTTC.

The genes are TRBV20-1 and TRBJ1-1; D unclear. Per the germline V gene, CDR1 is DFQATT and CDR2 is SNEGSKA (reference sequence). The CDR3 has 12 amino acids. Between the trimmed V and J ends, which lost 6 bases and 4 bases, there was a span of 12 bases. The CDR3 sequence is CSAERPSTEAFF. The CDR3 region has the DNA TGCAGTGCCGAGAGGCCGAGCACTGAAGCTTTCTTT.

This rearrangement joins TRBV12-3 or TRBV12-4 to TRBJ1-3; weak D call: TRBD1 (5 bases). V dropped 5 bases and J dropped 0 bases, with 14 bases sitting between them. CDR3 length: 16 residues. The CDR3 nucleotides are TGTGCCAGCAGTCTCCTACCGGGGCCCTCTGGAAACACCATATATTTT. It is translated as CASSLLPGPSGNTIYF.

This clonotype was detected ten times or more. The chain uses TRBV5-1 and TRBJ2-4, with TRBD1 matching 10 bases. The CDR3 loop spans 18 amino acids. Trimming removed 0 bases from V and 0 bases from J; junction bases left unmatched: 6. Germline V CDR1 and CDR2: SGHRS, YFSETQ. CDR3: CASSLVPGQGVAKNIQYF. DNA of the CDR3: TGCGCCAGCAGCTTGGTCCCAGGACAGGGGGTAGCCAAAAACATTCAGTACTTC.

This clonotype has a handful of counts. The DNA for the CDR3 is TGCGCCAGCAGCTTGGCCAGGGCGGGAGGAGAAGAGACCCAGTACTTC. This sequence encodes CASSLARAGGEETQYF. J is TRBJ2-5 and V is TRBV5-1; 8 nucleotides align to TRBD2. This CDR3 contains 16 residues. V trimming: 0 bases; J trimming: 3 bases; junction bases outside the gene matches: 7. CDR1 is SGHRS, CDR2 YFSETQ, per germline. Supplemented by reference TRBV5-1 and TRBJ2-5, the full variable domain reads KAGVTQTPRYLIKTRGQQVTLSCSPISGHRSVSWYQQTPGQGLQFLFEYFSETQRNKGNFPGRFSGRQFSNSRSEMNVSTLELGDSALYLCASSLARAGGEETQYFGPGTRLLVL.

The V and J genes are TRBV29-1 and TRBJ2-5, with 12 positions matching TRBD2. After removal of 5 bases from V and 2 bases from J, the junction contained 3 bases not matched to a gene. The CDR3 runs to 14 residues. The germline V gene has CDR1 SQVTM and CDR2 ANQGSEA. The CDR3 DNA sequence: TGCAGCGTTCCCCTAGCGGGAGGGCAAGAGACCCAGTACTTC. As protein: CSVPLAGGQETQYF.

Many counts were recorded for this clonotype. The chain links TRBV27 to TRBJ1-2; D is perhaps TRBD1 (6 bases). This CDR3 is 12 amino acids long. The germline V gene has CDR1 MNHEY and CDR2 SMNVEV (reference sequence). V dropped 3 bases and J dropped 6 bases, with 8 bases sitting between them. The CDR3 bases are TGTGCCAGCAGTTTCAGGGGTGATGGCTACACCTTC. Amino acids: CASSFRGDGYTF.

V gene TRBV4-3 combines with J gene TRBJ2-7; D possibly corresponds to TRBD1 (6 bases). The CDR3 loop spans 13 amino acids. Germline V lookup: CDR1 LGHNA, CDR2 YSLEER. Trimming cost V 2 bases and J 4 bases, with 9 bases left between them. The CDR3 sequence is CASSQRQAYEQYF. CDR3 coding DNA: TGCGCCAGCAGCCAAAGACAGGCATACGAGCAGTACTTC.

This clonotype was seen many times. The chain links TRBV10-3 to TRBJ1-1; tentatively, D is TRBD1 (6 bases). CDR3 length: 18 amino acids. In germline, CDR1 is ENHRY, CDR2 SYGVKD. V shed 10 bases and J shed 5 bases, with 32 bases lying between them. CDR3 region: CATKPNTGIQGSGTEAFF. CDR3 in DNA: TGTGCCACCAAACCTAATACAGGAATCCAGGGGTCGGGGACTGAAGCTTTCTTT.